The 13 T cell receptor beta chains given below trace back to one sample, sequenced in a study of cytomegalovirus exposure and HLA in healthy donors. Here immunoSEQ multiplex PCR was the method, and the copy in TCRdb shows in-frame clones only, minus some. The data contain more than 250,000 clones, 75% to 90% of them seen just once; the ten biggest clones take up roughly 1.1%. Sequencing was performed on PBMCs. The receptors stem from a woman in her twenties or thirties in good health and CMV-seropositive.

The rearrangement uses TRBV19 and TRBJ1-2, with TRBD1 matching over 7 bases. With 6 bases clipped from V and 5 bases from J, the junction kept 12 bases outside the gene matches. The CDR3 is made up of 15 amino acids. Per germline, CDR1 LNHDA and CDR2 SQIVND (reference sequence). In DNA, the CDR3 is TGTGCCAGTAGGGTACCGGGACAGACAGAATATGGCTACACCTTC. As protein: CASRVPGQTEYGYTF. The full variable domain, completed using reference TRBV19 and TRBJ1-2, is DGGITQSPKYLFRKEGQNVTLSCEQNLNHDAMYWYRQDPGQGLRLIYYSQIVNDFQKGDIAEGYSVSREKKESFPLTVTSAQKNPTAFYLCASRVPGQTEYGYTFGSGTRLTVV.

The chain employs TRBV28 and TRBJ2-5; a weak D match, TRBD2 (5 bases). The CDR3 contains 14 residues. Per the germline V gene, CDR1 is MDHEN and CDR2 is SYDVKM. Deletions cut 7 bases from V and 5 bases from J, with 17 bases between. CDR3 sequence (DNA): TGTGCCAGCACCAAACTAGTGTTGGGGGAGACCCAGTACTTC. Protein sequence: CASTKLVLGETQYF.

The chain carries TRBV19 and TRBJ1-2; 7 bases fit TRBD1. The CDR3 length is 14 residues. Losses at the gene ends were 4 bases for V and 8 bases for J; bases not matched to a gene: 10. Per the germline V gene, CDR1 is LNHDA and CDR2 is SQIVND (reference sequence). The CDR3 loop is CASSTGGRTQGYTF. CDR3 nucleotides: TGTGCCAGTAGTACAGGGGGTCGCACCCAGGGCTACACCTTC.

The CDR3 nucleotides read TGTGCCAGCAGTCCCCCAGATGTCTGGGTTTACGAGCAGTACTTC. This encodes CASSPPDVWVYEQYF. This sequence joins TRBV28 and TRBJ2-7; no definite D call. Germline CDR1 MDHEN, CDR2 SYDVKM. V lost 5 bases and J lost 4, with 18 bases in between. The CDR3 totals 15 residues.

The rearrangement links TRBV2 to TRBJ1-6; a weak D match, TRBD1 (6 bases). Germline-derived CDR1 and CDR2 are SNHLY and FYNNEI. Trimming cost V 4 bases and J 5 bases, with 9 bases left between them. This CDR3 contains 14 residues. CDR3 region: CASSVQGNNSPLHF. The CDR3 DNA reads as TGTGCCAGCAGTGTTCAGGGGAATAATTCACCCCTCCACTTT.

The chain is built from TRBV7-7 and TRBJ2-3, with D uncertain. Trimming removed 5 bases from V and 0 bases from J, with 18 bases in between. The CDR3 is made up of 17 amino acids. CDR1 and CDR2 from the germline V gene are SSHAT and FNYEAQ (reference sequence). The CDR3 sequence: CASSPGALPASTDTQYF. The DNA of the CDR3 is TGTGCCAGCAGCCCCGGCGCTTTACCGGCTAGCACAGATACGCAGTATTTT. The entire variable domain, with the rest obtained from reference TRBV7-7 and TRBJ2-3, is as follows: GAGVSQSPRYKVTKRGQDVTLRCDPISSHATLYWYQQALGQGPEFLTYFNYEAQPDKSGLPSDRFSAERPEGSISTLTIQRTEQRDSAMYRCASSPGALPASTDTQYFGPGTRLTVL.

V usage is TRBV28 and J usage is TRBJ2-5; possible D gene TRBD1, 6 bases. Germline lookup yields CDR1 MDHEN and CDR2 SYDVKM. Trimming cost V 5 bases and J 2 bases, with 12 bases left between them. The CDR3 contains 14 residues. The CDR3 coding sequence is TGTGCCAGCAGTCCCCCGGACAGACAAGAGACCCAGTACTTC. Its translation: CASSPPDRQETQYF.

The chain recombines TRBV2 with TRBJ2-7; perhaps D is TRBD1 or TRBD2 (6 bases each). CDR3 length: 13 residues. V gave up 6 bases and J gave up 2 bases, with 11 bases separating them. The V gene's germline CDR1 is SNHLY and CDR2 FYNNEI. Here the CDR3 DNA reads TGTGCCAGCAGGTCTGGGGGGCCCTACGAGCAGTACTTC. Translation: CASRSGGPYEQYF.

The rearrangement uses TRBV7-8 and TRBJ2-7; TRBD2 agrees at 14 bases. Germline lookup yields CDR1 SGHVS and CDR2 FQNEAQ. J was trimmed by 0 bases and V by 0 bases; bases with no gene match: 10. The CDR3 runs to 20 residues. The CDR3: CASSLASGLAGARYSYEQYF. Here the CDR3 DNA reads TGTGCCAGCAGCTTAGCGTCGGGACTAGCGGGAGCCCGGTACTCCTACGAGCAGTACTTC.

The chain links TRBV6-5 to TRBJ2-5; tentatively, D is TRBD1 (7 bases). Germline CDR1 MNHEY, CDR2 SVGAGI. Trimming shortened V by 2 bases and J by 5 bases, and 12 bases separated the two germline ends. CDR3 length: 14 residues. CDR3 region: CASSYTAGGETQYF. CDR3 coding DNA: TGTGCCAGCAGTTACACGGCAGGGGGGGAGACCCAGTACTTC.

The chain employs TRBV19 and TRBJ1-2; maybe TRBD1 (6 bases). The CDR3 extends over 13 amino acids. The germline V and J ends were trimmed by 2 bases and 5 bases, with 9 bases remaining between them. CDR1 and CDR2 from the germline V gene are LNHDA and SQIVND (reference sequence). The CDR3 DNA is TGTGCCAGTAGTATAAGGGACACTTATGGCTACACCTTC. It is translated as CASSIRDTYGYTF.

This rearrangement joins TRBV9 to TRBJ1-2, with 9 bases matching TRBD1. Germline CDR1 is SGDLS and CDR2 is YYNGEE. The CDR3 is 16 residues long. The J segment lost 3 bases and the V segment lost 0 bases, leaving 6 bases of the junction unmatched. CDR3 residues: CASSVGRTGAHYGYTF. CDR3 bases: TGTGCCAGCAGCGTAGGGAGGACAGGGGCTCACTATGGCTACACCTTC. Based on the CDR3 plus reference TRBV9 and TRBJ1-2, the full variable domain is DSGVTQTPKHLITATGQRVTLRCSPRSGDLSVYWYQQSLDQGLQFLIQYYNGEERAKGNILERFSAQQFPDLHSELNLSSLELGDSALYFCASSVGRTGAHYGYTFGSGTRLTVV.

The chain has TRBV6-5 and TRBJ1-2, with D possibly TRBD1 on 5 matching bases. With 2 bases removed from V and 11 bases from J, the gap between germline ends came to 12 bases. CDR1 MNHEY and CDR2 SVGAGI come from the germline V gene. CDR3 length equals 12 residues. The CDR3 bases are TGTGCCAGCAGTTACCAGTCAGGGCCTTACACCTTC. It encodes CASSYQSGPYTF.